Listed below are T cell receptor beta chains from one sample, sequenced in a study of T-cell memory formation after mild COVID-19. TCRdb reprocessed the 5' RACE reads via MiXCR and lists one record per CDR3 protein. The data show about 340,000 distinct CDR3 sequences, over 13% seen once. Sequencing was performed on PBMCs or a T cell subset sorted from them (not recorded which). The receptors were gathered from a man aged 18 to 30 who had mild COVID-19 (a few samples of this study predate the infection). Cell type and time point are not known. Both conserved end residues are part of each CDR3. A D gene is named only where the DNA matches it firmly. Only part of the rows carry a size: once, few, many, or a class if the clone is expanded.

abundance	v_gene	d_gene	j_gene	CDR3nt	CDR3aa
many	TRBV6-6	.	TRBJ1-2	TGTGCCAGCAGGGGCCCTTCCGCTAGCTTGCTCTATGGCTACACCTTC	CASRGPSASLLYGYTF
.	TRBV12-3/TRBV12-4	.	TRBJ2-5	TGTGCCAGCACGCGGGACGTCCGAGAGACCCAGTACTTC	CASTRDVRETQYF
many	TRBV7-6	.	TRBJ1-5	TGTGCCAGCAGCTTACAGTCGGGGCTGAATCAGCCCCAGCATTTT	CASSLQSGLNQPQHF
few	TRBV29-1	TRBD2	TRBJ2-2	TGCAGCGTTGTTATAAGCGGGGGGTCCGTCGGGGAGCTGTTTTTT	CSVVISGGSVGELFF
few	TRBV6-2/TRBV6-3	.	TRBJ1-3	TGTGCCAGCAGTTTCAGGCCGGGACGCCGCGGAAACACCATATATTTT	CASSFRPGRRGNTIYF
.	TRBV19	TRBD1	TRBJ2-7	TGTGCCAGTTCGGGACAGGGGCCCTACGAGCAGTACTTC	CASSGQGPYEQYF
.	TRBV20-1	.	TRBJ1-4	TGCAGTGCTTCCACACAGGGATCTGCGGAAAAACTGTTTTTT	CSASTQGSAEKLFF
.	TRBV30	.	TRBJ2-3	TGTGCCTGGAGTCCCGGGGATACTAGCACAGATACGCAGTATTTT	CAWSPGDTSTDTQYF
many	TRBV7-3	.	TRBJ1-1	TGTGCCAGCAGCCGATCGGGAGAGACTGAAGCTTTCTTT	CASSRSGETEAFF
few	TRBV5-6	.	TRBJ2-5	TGTGCCAGCAGCTTGGTAGGGGATAGGGTCGGAGAGACCCAGTACTTC	CASSLVGDRVGETQYF
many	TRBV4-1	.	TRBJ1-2	TGCGCCAGCAGCCATTCCCGGGACGGAGACTATGGCTACACCTTC	CASSHSRDGDYGYTF
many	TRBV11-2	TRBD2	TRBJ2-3	TGTGCCAGCAGCTTAGATGCCAGCGGGGGGGCATTAAATACGCAGTATTTT	CASSLDASGGALNTQYF
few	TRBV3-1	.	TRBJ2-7	TGTGCCAGCAGCCCAGGCCTGGTCTACGAGCAGTACTTC	CASSPGLVYEQYF
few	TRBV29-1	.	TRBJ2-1	TGCAGCGTTGAGCTAGGGGGCAATGAGCAGTTCTTC	CSVELGGNEQFF
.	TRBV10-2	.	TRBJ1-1	TGCGCCAGCAGTGACCACCTGGGAACTGAAGCTTTCTTT	CASSDHLGTEAFF
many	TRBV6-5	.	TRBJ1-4	TGTGCCAGCAGCCGCGACAGGCCCAGACTCGGTGAAAAACTGTTTTTT	CASSRDRPRLGEKLFF
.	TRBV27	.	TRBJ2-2	TGTGCCAGCAGCTCGAGGATAACCGGGGAGCTGTTTTTT	CASSSRITGELFF
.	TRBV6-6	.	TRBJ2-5	TGTGCCAGCACCGTCGGGACAAAAGAGACCCAGTACTTC	CASTVGTKETQYF
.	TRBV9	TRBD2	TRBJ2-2	TGTGCCAGCAGATTACTAACGGGGGGGTCCGGGGAGCTGTTTTTT	CASRLLTGGSGELFF
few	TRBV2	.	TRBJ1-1	TGTGCCAGCAGTGGGGATTACACTGAAGCTTTCTTT	CASSGDYTEAFF